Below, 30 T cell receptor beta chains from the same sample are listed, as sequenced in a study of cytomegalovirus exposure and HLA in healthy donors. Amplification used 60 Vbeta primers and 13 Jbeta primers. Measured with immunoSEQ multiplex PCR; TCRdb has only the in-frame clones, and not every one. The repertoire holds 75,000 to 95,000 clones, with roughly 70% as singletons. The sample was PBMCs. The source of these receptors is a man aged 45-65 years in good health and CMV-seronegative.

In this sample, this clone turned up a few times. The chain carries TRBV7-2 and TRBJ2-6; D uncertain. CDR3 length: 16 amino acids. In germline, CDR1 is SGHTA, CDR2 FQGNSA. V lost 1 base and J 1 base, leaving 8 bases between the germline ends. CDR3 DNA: TGTGCCAGCAGCTTAGTCAGCGTGTCTGGGGCCAACGTCCTGACTTTC. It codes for CASSLVSVSGANVLTF.

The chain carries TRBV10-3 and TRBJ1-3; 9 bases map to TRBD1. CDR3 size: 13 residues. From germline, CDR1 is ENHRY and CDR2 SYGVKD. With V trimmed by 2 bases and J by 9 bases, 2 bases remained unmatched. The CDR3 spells CAISEAGQGTIYF. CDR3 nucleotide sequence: TGTGCCATCAGTGAGGCGGGACAGGGCACCATATATTTT.

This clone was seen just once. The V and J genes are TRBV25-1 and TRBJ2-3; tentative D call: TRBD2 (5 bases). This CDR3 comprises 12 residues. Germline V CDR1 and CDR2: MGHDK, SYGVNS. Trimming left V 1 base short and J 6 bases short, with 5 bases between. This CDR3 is CASSESGDTQYF. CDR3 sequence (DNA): TGTGCCAGCAGTGAATCGGGGGATACGCAGTATTTT.

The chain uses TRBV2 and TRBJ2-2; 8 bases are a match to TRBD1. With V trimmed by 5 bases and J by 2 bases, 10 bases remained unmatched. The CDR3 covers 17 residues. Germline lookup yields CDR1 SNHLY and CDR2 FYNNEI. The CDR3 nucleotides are TGTGCCAGCAGTTCAATCCGCGGACAGGGTAACACCGGGGAGCTGTTTTTT. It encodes CASSSIRGQGNTGELFF.

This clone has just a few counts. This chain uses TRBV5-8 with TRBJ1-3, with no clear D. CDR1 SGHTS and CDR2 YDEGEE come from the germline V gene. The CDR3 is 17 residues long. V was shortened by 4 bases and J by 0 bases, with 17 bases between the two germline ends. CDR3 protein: CASSRYVSLSSGNTIYF. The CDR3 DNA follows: TGTGCCAGCAGCCGTTATGTGAGCTTATCCTCTGGAAACACCATATATTTT.

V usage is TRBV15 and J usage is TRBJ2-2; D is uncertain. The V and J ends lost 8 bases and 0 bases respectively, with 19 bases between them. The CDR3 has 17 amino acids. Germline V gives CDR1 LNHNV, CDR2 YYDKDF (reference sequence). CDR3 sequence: CATETEAARANTGELFF. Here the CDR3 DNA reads TGTGCCACCGAGACCGAGGCTGCCCGGGCGAACACCGGGGAGCTGTTTTTT.

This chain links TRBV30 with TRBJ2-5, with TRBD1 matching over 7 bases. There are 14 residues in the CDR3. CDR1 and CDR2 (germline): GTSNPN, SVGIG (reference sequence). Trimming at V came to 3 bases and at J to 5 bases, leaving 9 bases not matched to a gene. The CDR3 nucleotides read TGTGCCTGGAGCCATCAGGGGGTCGGGGAGACCCAGTACTTC. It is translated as CAWSHQGVGETQYF.

For the CDR3, the DNA is TGTGCCACCAGCAGGTCATTCGGCGGAGAAAAACTGTTTTTT. This codes for CATSRSFGGEKLFF. The rearrangement joins TRBV15 to TRBJ1-4; D call uncertain. V was clipped by 3 bases and J by 8 bases, with 13 bases between them. The CDR3 is 14 residues long. Germline CDR1 and CDR2: LNHNV and YYDKDF (reference sequence).

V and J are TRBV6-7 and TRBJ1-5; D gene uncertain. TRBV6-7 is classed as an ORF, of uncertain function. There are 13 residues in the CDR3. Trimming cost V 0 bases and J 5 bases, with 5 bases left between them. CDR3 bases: TGTGCCAGCAGTTACTCGCGTGATCAGCCCCAGCATTTT. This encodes CASSYSRDQPQHF.

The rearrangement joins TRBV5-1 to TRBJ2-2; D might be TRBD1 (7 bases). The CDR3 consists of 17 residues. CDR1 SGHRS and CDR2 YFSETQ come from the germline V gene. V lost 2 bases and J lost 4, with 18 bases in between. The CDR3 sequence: CASSFDGRSGGTGELFF. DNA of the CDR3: TGCGCCAGCAGCTTTGATGGGAGGTCAGGGGGCACCGGGGAGCTGTTTTTT.

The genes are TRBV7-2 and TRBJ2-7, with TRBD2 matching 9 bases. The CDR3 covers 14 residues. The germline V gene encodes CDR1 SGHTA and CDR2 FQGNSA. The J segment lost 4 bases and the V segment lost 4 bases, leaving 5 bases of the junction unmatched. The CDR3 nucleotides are TGTGCCAGCAGCTCACTAGCGGGTCCGTACGAGCAGTACTTC. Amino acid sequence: CASSSLAGPYEQYF.

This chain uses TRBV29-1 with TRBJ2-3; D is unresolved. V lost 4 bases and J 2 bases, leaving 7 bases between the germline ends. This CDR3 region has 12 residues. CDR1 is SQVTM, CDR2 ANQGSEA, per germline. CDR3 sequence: CSVVANTDTQYF. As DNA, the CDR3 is TGCAGCGTTGTAGCTAACACAGATACGCAGTATTTT.

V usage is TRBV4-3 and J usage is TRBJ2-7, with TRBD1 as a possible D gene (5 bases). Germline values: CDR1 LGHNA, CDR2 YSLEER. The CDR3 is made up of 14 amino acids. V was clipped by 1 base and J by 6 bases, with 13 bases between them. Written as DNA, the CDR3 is TGCGCCAGCAGCCAAGGAGGCCAGGGTGGCGAGCAGTACTTC. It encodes CASSQGGQGGEQYF.

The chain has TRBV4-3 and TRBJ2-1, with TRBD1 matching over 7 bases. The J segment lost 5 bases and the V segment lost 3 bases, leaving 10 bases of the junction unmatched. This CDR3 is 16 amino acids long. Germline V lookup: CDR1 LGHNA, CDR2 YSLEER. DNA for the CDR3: TGCGCCAGCAGCCATCCAAGGGGGCTGGTGAACAATGAGCAGTTCTTC. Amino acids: CASSHPRGLVNNEQFF.

Here the CDR3 reads CASSSMDRAHYGYTF. CDR3 DNA sequence: TGTGCCAGCAGTTCAATGGACAGGGCCCACTATGGCTACACCTTC. The chain links TRBV28 to TRBJ1-2, with TRBD1 identical over 8 bases. V was pared by 4 bases and J by 3 bases, with 7 bases of the junction left unmatched. The CDR3 has 15 amino acids. The germline CDR1 and CDR2 sequences are MDHEN and SYDVKM.

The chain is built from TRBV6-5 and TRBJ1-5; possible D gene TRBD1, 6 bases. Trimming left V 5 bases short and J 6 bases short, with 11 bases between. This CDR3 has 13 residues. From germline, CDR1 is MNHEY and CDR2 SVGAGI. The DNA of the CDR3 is TGTGCCAGCAGTCCCGCCAGGGGTCAGCCCCAGCATTTT. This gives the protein CASSPARGQPQHF.

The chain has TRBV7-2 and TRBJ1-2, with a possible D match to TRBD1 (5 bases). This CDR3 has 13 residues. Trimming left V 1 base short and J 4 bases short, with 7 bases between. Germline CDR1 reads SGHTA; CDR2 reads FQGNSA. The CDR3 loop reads CASSLGQGYGYTF. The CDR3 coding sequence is TGTGCCAGCAGCTTAGGCCAGGGCTATGGCTACACCTTC. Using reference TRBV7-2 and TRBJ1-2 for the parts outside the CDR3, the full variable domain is GAGVSQSPSNKVTEKGKDVELRCDPISGHTALYWYRQSLGQGLEFLIYFQGNSAPDKSGLPSDRFSAERTGGSVSTLTIQRTQQEDSAVYLCASSLGQGYGYTFGSGTRLTVV.

The CDR3 DNA reads as TGTGCCAGCAGTTTAAGTAGCGGGGGGGCAGGGGAGCAGTTCTTC. It yields the protein CASSLSSGGAGEQFF. The rearrangement uses TRBV28 and TRBJ2-1, with 11 positions matching TRBD2. CDR3 length: 15 amino acids. V dropped 2 bases and J dropped 10; count of bases not matched to a gene: 7. From germline, CDR1 is MDHEN and CDR2 SYDVKM.

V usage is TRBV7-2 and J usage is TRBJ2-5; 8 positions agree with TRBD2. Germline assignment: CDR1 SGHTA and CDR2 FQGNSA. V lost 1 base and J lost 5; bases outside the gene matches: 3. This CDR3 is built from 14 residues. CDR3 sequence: CASSLVAGKETQYF. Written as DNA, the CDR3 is TGTGCCAGCAGCTTAGTAGCGGGGAAGGAGACCCAGTACTTC.

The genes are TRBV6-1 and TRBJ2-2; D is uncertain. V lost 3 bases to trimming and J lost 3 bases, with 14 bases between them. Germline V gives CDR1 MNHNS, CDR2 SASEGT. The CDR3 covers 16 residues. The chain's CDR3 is CASSDRRRTHTGELFF. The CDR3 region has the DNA TGTGCCAGCAGTGACCGGCGGCGAACCCACACCGGGGAGCTGTTTTTT.

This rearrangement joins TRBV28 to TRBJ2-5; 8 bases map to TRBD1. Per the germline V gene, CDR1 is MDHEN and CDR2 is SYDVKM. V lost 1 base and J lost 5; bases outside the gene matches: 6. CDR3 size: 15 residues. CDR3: CASSLSRTGMETQYF. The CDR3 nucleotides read TGTGCCAGCAGTTTATCCCGGACAGGGATGGAGACCCAGTACTTC.

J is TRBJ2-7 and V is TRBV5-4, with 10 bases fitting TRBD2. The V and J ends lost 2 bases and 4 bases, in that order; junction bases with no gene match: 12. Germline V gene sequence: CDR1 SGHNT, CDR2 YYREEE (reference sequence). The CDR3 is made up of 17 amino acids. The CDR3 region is CASSFAPLAGVGYEQYV. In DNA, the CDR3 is TGTGCCAGCAGCTTTGCCCCTCTAGCGGGAGTAGGTTACGAGCAGTACGTC.

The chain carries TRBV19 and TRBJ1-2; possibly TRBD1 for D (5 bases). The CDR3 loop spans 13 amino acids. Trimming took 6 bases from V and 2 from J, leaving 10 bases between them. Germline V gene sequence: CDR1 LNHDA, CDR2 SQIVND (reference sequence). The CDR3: CASRPRGNYGYTF. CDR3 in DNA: TGTGCCAGTAGGCCCCGGGGGAACTATGGCTACACCTTC.

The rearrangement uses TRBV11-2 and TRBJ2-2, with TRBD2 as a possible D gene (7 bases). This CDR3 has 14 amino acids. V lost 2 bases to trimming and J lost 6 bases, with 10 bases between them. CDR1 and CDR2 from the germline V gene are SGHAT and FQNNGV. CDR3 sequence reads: CASSLRGGAGELFF. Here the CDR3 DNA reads TGTGCCAGCAGCTTAAGGGGGGGCGCCGGGGAGCTGTTTTTT.

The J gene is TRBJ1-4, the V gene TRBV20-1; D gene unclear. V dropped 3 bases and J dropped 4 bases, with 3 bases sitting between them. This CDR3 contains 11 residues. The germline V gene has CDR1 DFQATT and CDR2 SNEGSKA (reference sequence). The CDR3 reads CSASSNEKLFF. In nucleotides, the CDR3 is TGCAGTGCTAGCAGTAATGAAAAACTGTTTTTT.

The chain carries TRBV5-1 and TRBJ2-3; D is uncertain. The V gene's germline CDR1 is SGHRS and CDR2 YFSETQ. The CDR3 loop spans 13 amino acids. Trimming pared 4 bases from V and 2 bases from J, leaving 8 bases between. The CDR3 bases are TGCGCCAGCAGCGGCCCAGACACAGATACGCAGTATTTT. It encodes CASSGPDTDTQYF.

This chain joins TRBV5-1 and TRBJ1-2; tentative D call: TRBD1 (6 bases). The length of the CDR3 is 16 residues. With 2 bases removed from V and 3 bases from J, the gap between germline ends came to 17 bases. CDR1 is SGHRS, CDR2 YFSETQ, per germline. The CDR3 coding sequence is TGCGCCAGCAGCTTACGAACCGGGGGGCGGTACTATGGCTACACCTTC. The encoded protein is CASSLRTGGRYYGYTF.

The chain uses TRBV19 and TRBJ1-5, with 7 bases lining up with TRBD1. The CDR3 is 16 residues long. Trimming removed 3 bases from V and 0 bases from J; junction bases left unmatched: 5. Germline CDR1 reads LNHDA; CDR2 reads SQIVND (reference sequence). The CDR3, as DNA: TGTGCCAGTAGTATTACAGGGGTCCATAGCAATCAGCCCCAGCATTTT. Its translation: CASSITGVHSNQPQHF.

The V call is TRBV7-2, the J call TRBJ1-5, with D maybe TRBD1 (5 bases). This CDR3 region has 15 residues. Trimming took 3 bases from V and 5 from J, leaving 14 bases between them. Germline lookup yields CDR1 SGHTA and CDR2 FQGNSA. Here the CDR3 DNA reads TGTGCCAGCAGCTTCATCGACAGTTCGTATCAGCCCCAGCATTTT. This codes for CASSFIDSSYQPQHF.

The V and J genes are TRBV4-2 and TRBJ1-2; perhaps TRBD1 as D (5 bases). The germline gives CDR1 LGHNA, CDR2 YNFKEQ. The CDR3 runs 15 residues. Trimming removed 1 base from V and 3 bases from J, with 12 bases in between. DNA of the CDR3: TGTGCCAGCAGCCAAGGTGCAGGGTGGGACTATGGCTACACCTTC. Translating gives CASSQGAGWDYGYTF.